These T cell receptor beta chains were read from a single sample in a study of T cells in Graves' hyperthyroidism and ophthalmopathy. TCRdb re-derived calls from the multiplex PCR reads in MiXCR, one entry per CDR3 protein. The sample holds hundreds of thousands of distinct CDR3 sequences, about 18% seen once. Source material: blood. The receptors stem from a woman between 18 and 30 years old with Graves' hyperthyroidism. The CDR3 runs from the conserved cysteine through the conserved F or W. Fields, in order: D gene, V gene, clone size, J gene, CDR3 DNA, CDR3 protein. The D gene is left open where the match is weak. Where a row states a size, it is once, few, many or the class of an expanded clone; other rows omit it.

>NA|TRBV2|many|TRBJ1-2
TGTGCCAGCAGTGAGGATTGGGCAGTTGATGGCTACACCTTC
CASSEDWAVDGYTF
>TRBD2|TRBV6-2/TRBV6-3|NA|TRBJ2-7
TGTGCCAGCAGTTACCAAGGGACTAGCGGGAGTCTGTACGAGCAGTACTTC
CASSYQGTSGSLYEQYF
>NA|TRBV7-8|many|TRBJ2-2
TGTGCCAGCGGCTTGGAGGTTGGCGGGGAGCTGTTTTTT
CASGLEVGGELFF
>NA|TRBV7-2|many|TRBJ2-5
TGTGCCAGCAGCTTAACTCGCTCTCAAGAGACCCAGTACTTC
CASSLTRSQETQYF
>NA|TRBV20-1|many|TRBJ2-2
TGCAGTGCTCCCGAGCTGAACACCGGGGAGCTGTTTTTT
CSAPELNTGELFF
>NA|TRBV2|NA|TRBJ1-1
TGTGCCAGCAGTGTCGAGACAAGAAACACTGAAGCTTTCTTT
CASSVETRNTEAFF
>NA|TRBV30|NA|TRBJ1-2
TGTGCCGGCGAGGGGGGAAACTATGGCTACACCTTC
CAGEGGNYGYTF
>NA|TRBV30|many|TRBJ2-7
TGTGCCTGGAGTCCACTGTATGGGGCGCAGGACGAGCAGTACTTC
CAWSPLYGAQDEQYF
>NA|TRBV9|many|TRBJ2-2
TGTGCCAGCAGCGTAGGGGTCGGGGAGCTGTTTTTT
CASSVGVGELFF
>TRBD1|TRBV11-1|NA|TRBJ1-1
TGTGCCAGCAGCTTCCCCCGGGACAGGGCCCCGAGCGAGAACACTGAAGCTTTCTTT
CASSFPRDRAPSENTEAFF
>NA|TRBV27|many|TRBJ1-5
TGTGCCAGCAGTTTACGAGGGTGGGGAAGCAATCAGCCCCAGCATTTT
CASSLRGWGSNQPQHF
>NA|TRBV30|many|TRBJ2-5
TGTGCCTGGAGCGTTACCAGGGGCGGGGAGACCCAGTACTTC
CAWSVTRGGETQYF
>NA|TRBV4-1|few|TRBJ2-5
TGCGCCAGCAGCCTCGGGGGATTCGGAGAGACCCAGTACTTC
CASSLGGFGETQYF
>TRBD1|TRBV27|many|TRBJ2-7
TGTGCCAGCAGTCCGGTGGACAGGGCCTACGAGCAGTACTTC
CASSPVDRAYEQYF
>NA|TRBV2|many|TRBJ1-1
TGTGCCAGCAGTGATGATAATGCAGGGAGTAACACTGAAGCTTTCTTT
CASSDDNAGSNTEAFF
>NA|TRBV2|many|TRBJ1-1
TGTGCCAGCACCCGACAAGGTTTGTTTGAAGCTTTCTTT
CASTRQGLFEAFF
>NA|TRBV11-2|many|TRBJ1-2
TGTGCCAGCAGCTTAGCAGCAGGGAATGGCTACACCTTC
CASSLAAGNGYTF
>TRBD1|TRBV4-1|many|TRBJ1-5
TGCGCCAGCAGCCAAGAGACTACAGGGGTGGGACAGCCCCAGCATTTT
CASSQETTGVGQPQHF
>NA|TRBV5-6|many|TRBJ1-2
TGTGCCAGCAGCTTCGTACGTGGCTACACCTTC
CASSFVRGYTF
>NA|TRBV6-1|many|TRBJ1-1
TGTGCCAGCAGCACAATAGACAGCGGCACTGAAGCTTTCTTT
CASSTIDSGTEAFF
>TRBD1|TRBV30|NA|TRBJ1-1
TGTGCCTGGGGACCGCCTCGGACAGGGCGTACTGAAGCTTTCTTT
CAWGPPRTGRTEAFF
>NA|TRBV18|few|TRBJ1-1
TGTGCCAGCTCACCACCGGGGAAGGGCCACACTGAAGCTTTCTTT
CASSPPGKGHTEAFF
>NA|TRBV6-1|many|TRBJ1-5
TGTGCCAGCAGTGAAAGGGTTGGCAATCAGCCCCAGCATTTT
CASSERVGNQPQHF
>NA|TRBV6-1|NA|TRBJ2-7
TGTGCCAGCATGCCGGGACCGGGGTCCTACGAGCAGTACTTC
CASMPGPGSYEQYF
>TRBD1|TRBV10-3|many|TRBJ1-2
TGTGCCATCAGTGGGGACAGGGGCCTCTATGGCTACACCTTC
CAISGDRGLYGYTF
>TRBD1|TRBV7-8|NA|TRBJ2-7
TGTGCCAGCAGCTCTGACAGGGGTGGCGAGCAGTACTTC
CASSSDRGGEQYF
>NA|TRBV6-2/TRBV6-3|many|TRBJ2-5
TGTGCCAGCAGTTACTTGGGCCTTGTAGGGGAGACCCAGTACTTC
CASSYLGLVGETQYF
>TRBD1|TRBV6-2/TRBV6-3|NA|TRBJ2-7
TGTGCCAGCAGTGATCTCCCTGGGACAGGGAACGAGCAGTACTTC
CASSDLPGTGNEQYF
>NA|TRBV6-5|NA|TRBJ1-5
TGTGCCAGCAGTTACGGCAGGAGGGGCGATCAGCCCCAGCATTTT
CASSYGRRGDQPQHF
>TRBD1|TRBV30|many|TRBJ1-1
TGTGCCTGGAGGGACAGGGTCTCCCGAAAAGCTTTCTTT
CAWRDRVSRKAFF
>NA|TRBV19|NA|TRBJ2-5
TGTGCCAGTACCATGACAGGCGGAGGTGGGACCCAGTACTTC
CASTMTGGGGTQYF
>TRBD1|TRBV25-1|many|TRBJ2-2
TGTGCCGGATATTTGGGACAGGGCATCGGGGAGCTGTTTTTT
CAGYLGQGIGELFF
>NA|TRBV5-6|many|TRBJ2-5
TGTGCCAGCAGCTTTACGGGTGCCGCTATGGAGACCCAGTACTTC
CASSFTGAAMETQYF
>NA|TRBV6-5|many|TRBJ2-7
TGTGCCAGCAGTTACTCGACAGTTGATGAGCAGTACTTC
CASSYSTVDEQYF
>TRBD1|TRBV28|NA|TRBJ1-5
TGTGCCAGCCAGGGACAGAATCAGCCCCAGCATTTT
CASQGQNQPQHF
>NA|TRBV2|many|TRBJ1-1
TGTGCCAGCAGCCGCCTTGGCCTCCAGGACGCTTTCTTT
CASSRLGLQDAFF
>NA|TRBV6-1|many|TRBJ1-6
TGTGCCAGCAGTGATACACCGGGACAAAGTAATTCACCCCTCCACTTT
CASSDTPGQSNSPLHF
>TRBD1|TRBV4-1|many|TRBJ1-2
TGTGCCAGCAGTCAAGCAGGGGGCTATGGCTACACCTTC
CASSQAGGYGYTF
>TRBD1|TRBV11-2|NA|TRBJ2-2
TGTGCCAGCCACGCTGGGAGGACAGGGGGCACCGGGGAGCTGTTTTTT
CASHAGRTGGTGELFF
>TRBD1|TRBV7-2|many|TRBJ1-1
TGTGCCAGCAGCTTTCCCGGGACAGGGGTAACTGAAGCTTTCTTT
CASSFPGTGVTEAFF
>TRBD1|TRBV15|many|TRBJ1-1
TGTGCCACCAGCATCTTGGAAGGGGGCGGGTACATGAACACTGAAGCTTTCTTT
CATSILEGGGYMNTEAFF
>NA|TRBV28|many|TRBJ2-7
TGTGCCAGCAGTTTTGGAACGACCCATAATAACTACGAGCAGTACTTC
CASSFGTTHNNYEQYF
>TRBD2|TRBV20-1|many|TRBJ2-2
TGCAGTGCCAGACTAGCGGGGAGCGACACCGGGGAGCTGTTTTTT
CSARLAGSDTGELFF
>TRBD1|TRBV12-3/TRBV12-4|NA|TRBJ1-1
TGTGCCAGCAGAACAGGGGAGGGCACTGAAGCTTTCTTT
CASRTGEGTEAFF
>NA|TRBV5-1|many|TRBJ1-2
TGCGCCAGCAGCTTGGTTGTCAGGTCGTCCGGCTACACCTTC
CASSLVVRSSGYTF